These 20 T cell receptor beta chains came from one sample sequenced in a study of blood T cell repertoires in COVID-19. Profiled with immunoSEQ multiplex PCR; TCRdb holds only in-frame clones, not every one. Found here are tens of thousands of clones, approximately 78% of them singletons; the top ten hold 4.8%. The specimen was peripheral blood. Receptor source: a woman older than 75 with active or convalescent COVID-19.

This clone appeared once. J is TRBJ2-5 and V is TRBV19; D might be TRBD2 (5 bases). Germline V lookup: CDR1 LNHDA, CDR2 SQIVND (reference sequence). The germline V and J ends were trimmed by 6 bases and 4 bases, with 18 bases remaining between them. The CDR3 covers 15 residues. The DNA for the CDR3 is TGTGCCAGTAGACGAGGAGGCGGCGGTTTAGAGACCCAGTACTTC. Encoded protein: CASRRGGGGLETQYF.

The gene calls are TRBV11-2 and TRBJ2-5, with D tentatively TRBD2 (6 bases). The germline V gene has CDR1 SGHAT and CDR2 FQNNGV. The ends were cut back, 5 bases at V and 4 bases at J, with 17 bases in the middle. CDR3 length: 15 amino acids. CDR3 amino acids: CASSPNAGSSETQYF. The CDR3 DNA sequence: TGTGCCAGCAGCCCGAATGCGGGGTCTTCAGAGACCCAGTACTTC. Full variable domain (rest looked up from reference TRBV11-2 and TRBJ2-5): EAGVAQSPRYKIIEKRQSVAFWCNPISGHATLYWYQQILGQGPKLLIQFQNNGVVDDSQLPKDRFSAERLKGVDSTLKIQPAKLEDSAVYLCASSPNAGSSETQYFGPGTRLLVL.

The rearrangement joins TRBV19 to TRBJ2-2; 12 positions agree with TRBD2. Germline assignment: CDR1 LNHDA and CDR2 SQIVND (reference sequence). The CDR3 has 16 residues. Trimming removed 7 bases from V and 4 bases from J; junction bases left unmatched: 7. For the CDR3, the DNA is TGTGCCAGTATGTCGACTAGCGGGAGAACCACCGGGGAGCTGTTTTTT. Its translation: CASMSTSGRTTGELFF.

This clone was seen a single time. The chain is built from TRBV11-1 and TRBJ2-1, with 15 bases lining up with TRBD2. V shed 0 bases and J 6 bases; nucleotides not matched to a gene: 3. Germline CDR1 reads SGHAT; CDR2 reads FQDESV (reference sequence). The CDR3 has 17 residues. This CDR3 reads CASSLARGLAGGNEQFF. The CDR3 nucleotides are TGTGCCAGCAGCTTAGCTCGGGGACTAGCGGGGGGCAATGAGCAGTTCTTC.

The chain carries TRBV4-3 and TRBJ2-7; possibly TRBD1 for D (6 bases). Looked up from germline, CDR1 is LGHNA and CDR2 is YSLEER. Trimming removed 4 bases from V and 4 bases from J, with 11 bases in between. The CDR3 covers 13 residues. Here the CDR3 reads CASSRLQGYEQYF. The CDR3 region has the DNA TGCGCCAGCAGCCGTCTACAGGGTTACGAGCAGTACTTC.

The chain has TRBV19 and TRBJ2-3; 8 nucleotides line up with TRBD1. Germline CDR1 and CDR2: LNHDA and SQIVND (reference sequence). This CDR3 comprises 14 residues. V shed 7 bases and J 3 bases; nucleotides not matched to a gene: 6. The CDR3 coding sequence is TGTGCCAGTAACAGACAGGGGCGGACAGATACGCAGTATTTT. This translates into CASNRQGRTDTQYF.

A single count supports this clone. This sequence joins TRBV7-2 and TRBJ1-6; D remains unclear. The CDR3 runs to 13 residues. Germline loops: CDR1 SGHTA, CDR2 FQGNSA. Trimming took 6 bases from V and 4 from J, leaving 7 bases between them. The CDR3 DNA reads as TGTGCCAGCAGGGGCCCATATAATTCACCCCTCCACTTT. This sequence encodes CASRGPYNSPLHF.

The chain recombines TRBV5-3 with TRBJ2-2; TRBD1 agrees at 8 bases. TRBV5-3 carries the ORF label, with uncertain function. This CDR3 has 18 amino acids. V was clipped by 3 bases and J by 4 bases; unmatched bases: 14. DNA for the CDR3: TGTGCCAGAAGCTCCTCACTGAAGACAGGGGCTAGCACCGGGGAGCTGTTTTTT. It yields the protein CARSSSLKTGASTGELFF.

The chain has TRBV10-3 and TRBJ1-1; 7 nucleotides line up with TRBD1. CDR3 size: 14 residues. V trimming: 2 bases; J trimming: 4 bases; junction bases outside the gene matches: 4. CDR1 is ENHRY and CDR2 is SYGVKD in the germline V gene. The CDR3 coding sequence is TGTGCCATCAGTGAGGAGGGGGCGGGCACTGAAGCTTTCTTT. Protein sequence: CAISEEGAGTEAFF.

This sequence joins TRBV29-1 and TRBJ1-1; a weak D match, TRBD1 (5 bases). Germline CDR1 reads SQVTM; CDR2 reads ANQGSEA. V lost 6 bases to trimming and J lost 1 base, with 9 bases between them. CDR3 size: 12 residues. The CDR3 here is CSVRTPNTEAFF. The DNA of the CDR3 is TGCAGCGTCCGGACACCGAACACTGAAGCTTTCTTT.

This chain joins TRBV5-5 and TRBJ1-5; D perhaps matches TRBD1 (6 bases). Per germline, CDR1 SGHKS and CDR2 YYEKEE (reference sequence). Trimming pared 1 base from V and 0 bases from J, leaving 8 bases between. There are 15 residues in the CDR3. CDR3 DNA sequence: TGTGCCAGCAGCTTGACAGGGAATAGCAATCAGCCCCAGCATTTT. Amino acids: CASSLTGNSNQPQHF.

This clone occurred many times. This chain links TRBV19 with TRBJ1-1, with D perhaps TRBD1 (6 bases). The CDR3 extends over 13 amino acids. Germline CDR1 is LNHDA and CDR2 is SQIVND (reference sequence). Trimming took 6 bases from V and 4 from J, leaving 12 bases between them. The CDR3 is CASSSGVATEAFF. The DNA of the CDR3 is TGTGCCAGTAGCTCAGGGGTTGCCACTGAAGCTTTCTTT.

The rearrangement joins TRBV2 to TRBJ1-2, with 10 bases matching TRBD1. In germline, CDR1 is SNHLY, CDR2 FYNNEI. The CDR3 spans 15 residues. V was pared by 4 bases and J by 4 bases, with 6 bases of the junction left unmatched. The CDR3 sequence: CASSGYRDRGYGYTF. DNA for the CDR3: TGTGCCAGCAGTGGCTACCGGGACAGGGGCTATGGCTACACCTTC. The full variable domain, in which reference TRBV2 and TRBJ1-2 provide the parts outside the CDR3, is EPEVTQTPSHQVTQMGQEVILRCVPISNHLYFYWYRQILGQKVEFLVSFYNNEISEKSEIFDDQFSVERPDGSNFTLKIRSTKLEDSAMYFCASSGYRDRGYGYTFGSGTRLTVV.

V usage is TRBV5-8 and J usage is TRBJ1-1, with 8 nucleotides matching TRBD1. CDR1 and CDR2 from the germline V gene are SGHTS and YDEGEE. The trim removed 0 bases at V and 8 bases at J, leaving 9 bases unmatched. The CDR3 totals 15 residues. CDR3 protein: CASSLVDREREEAFF. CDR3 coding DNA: TGTGCCAGCAGCTTGGTGGACAGGGAAAGGGAAGAAGCTTTCTTT.

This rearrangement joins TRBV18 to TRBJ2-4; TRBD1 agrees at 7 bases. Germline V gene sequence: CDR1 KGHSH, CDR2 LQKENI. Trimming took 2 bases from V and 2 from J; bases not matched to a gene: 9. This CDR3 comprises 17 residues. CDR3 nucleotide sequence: TGTGCCAGCTCACCATCCCGAGGGGGCTCGACCAAAAACATTCAGTACTTC. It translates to CASSPSRGGSTKNIQYF.

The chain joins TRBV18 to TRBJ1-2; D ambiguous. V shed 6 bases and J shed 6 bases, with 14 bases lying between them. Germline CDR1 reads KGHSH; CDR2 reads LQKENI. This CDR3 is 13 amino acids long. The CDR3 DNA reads TGTGCCAGCTCCGGGAGGATGGCGGATGGCTACACCTTC. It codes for CASSGRMADGYTF.

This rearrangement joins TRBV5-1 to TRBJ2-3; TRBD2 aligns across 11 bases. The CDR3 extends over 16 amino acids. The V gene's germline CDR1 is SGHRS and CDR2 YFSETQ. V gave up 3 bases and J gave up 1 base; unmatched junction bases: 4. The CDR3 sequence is CASSSGTSGGTDTQYF. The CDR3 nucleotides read TGCGCCAGCAGCTCTGGGACTAGCGGCGGCACAGATACGCAGTATTTT.

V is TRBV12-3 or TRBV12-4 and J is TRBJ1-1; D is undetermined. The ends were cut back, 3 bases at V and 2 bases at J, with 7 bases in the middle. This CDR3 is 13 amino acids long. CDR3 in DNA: TGTGCCAGCAGTTTGTACAGCAACACTGAAGCTTTCTTT. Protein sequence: CASSLYSNTEAFF.

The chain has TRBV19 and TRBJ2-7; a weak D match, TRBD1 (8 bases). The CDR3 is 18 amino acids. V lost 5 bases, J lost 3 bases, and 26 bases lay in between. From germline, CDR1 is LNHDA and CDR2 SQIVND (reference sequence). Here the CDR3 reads CASSSRRRGGTGGYEQYF. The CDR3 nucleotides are TGTGCCAGTAGTTCACGTCGAAGGGGAGGGACAGGAGGCTACGAGCAGTACTTC.

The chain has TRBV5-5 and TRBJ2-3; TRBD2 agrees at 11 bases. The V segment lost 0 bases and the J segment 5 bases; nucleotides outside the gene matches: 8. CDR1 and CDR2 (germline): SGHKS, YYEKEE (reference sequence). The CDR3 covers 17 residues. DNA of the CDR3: TGTGCCAGCAGCTTGGCTTTAACTAGCGGGAGAGAAGATACGCAGTATTTT. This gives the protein CASSLALTSGREDTQYF.